This T cell receptor beta chain comes out of a study of blood T cell repertoires in COVID-19. Overall study context: Specimens from acute and convalescent COVID-19 originated in the United States, Italy and Spain. PBMCs, B-cell-depleted T cells, or T cells were the source of the cDNA or gDNA that made up the material.

Methods used by the authors: It was from reference gene primer amplification that nucleated cell counts were estimated. This table comes from immunoSEQ multiplex PCR, and its TCRdb copy is limited to in-frame clones, with some not included. The DNA gave D and trimming, while V, J and clone size come from that table. The table includes roughly 140,000 clones, approximately 80% detected once. The CDR3 consists of 16 residues. V shed 4 bases and J 5 bases; nucleotides not matched to a gene: 8. In germline, CDR1 is SGHAT, CDR2 FQDESV (reference sequence). Sequencing input: peripheral blood. J is TRBJ2-5 and V is TRBV11-1, with 12 bases that match TRBD2. This clonotype originated in a man aged 60 to 75 with acute or convalescent COVID-19. The CDR3 protein is CASSSRLAGAVETQYF. The CDR3 nucleotides are TGTGCCAGCAGCTCCCGACTAGCGGGAGCGGTGGAGACCCAGTACTTC.